One sample yielded the 12 T cell receptor beta chains listed below, sequenced in a study of T cells in tumors after PD-1 blockade. Assay used: immunoSEQ multiplex PCR; TCRdb lists only in-frame clones, some missing. The data contain approximately 47,000 clones, more than 60% of them singletons. This specimen consisted of PBMCs, obtained before anti-PD-1 therapy. These receptors originate from a human donor with advanced basal cell or squamous cell carcinoma (not recorded which).

V gene TRBV7-8 combines with J gene TRBJ2-5; D unresolved. This CDR3 contains 13 residues. With 1 base removed from V and 4 bases from J, the gap between germline ends came to 7 bases. Germline loops: CDR1 SGHVS, CDR2 FQNEAQ. The CDR3 loop is CASSLVPGETQYF. The CDR3 DNA is TGTGCCAGCAGCTTAGTCCCTGGAGAGACCCAGTACTTC.

CDR3 in amino acids: CASSQETRSSTDTQYF. Written as DNA, the CDR3 is TGTGCCAGCAGCCAGGAGACTCGATCTAGCACAGATACGCAGTATTTT. The chain recombines TRBV3-1 (or the pseudogene TRBV3-2) with TRBJ2-3, with unresolved D. Germline loops: CDR1 LGHDT, CDR2 YNNKEL (reference sequence). There are 16 residues in the CDR3. V was clipped by 3 bases and J by 0 bases, with 13 bases between them.

V is TRBV5-6 and J is TRBJ1-2; unclear D gene. The ends were cut back, 5 bases at V and 6 bases at J, with 8 bases in the middle. In germline, CDR1 is SGHDT, CDR2 YYEEEE. CDR3 size: 11 residues. The CDR3 reads CASRGGHGYTF. The CDR3 nucleotides are TGTGCCAGCAGAGGAGGGCATGGCTACACCTTC.

This rearrangement joins TRBV5-1 to TRBJ2-5; D remains unclear. The germline V and J ends were trimmed by 2 bases and 2 bases, with 19 bases remaining between them. The CDR3 runs to 17 residues. CDR1 and CDR2 from the germline V gene are SGHRS and YFSETQ. CDR3 protein: CASSFPRTLEGQETQYF. Here the CDR3 DNA reads TGCGCCAGCAGCTTTCCTAGAACCTTGGAAGGTCAAGAGACCCAGTACTTC. Using reference TRBV5-1 and TRBJ2-5 for the parts outside the CDR3, the full variable domain is KAGVTQTPRYLIKTRGQQVTLSCSPISGHRSVSWYQQTPGQGLQFLFEYFSETQRNKGNFPGRFSGRQFSNSRSEMNVSTLELGDSALYLCASSFPRTLEGQETQYFGPGTRLLVL.

The chain is built from TRBV3-1 (or the pseudogene TRBV3-2) and TRBJ2-1; TRBD2 agrees at 8 bases. The V and J ends lost 1 base and 5 bases, in that order; junction bases with no gene match: 10. This CDR3 is built from 17 residues. The V gene's germline CDR1 is LGHDT and CDR2 YNNKEL (reference sequence). The CDR3 bases are TGTGCCAGCAGCCAAGGACCTTTTGCGGGAGGACACAATGAGCAGTTCTTC. Translated, it gives CASSQGPFAGGHNEQFF.

The V gene is TRBV7-2, the J gene TRBJ2-3; D gene unclear. CDR1 and CDR2 (germline): SGHTA, FQGNSA. The length of the CDR3 is 14 residues. Trimming removed 1 base from V and 0 bases from J, with 5 bases in between. CDR3 bases: TGTGCCAGCAGCTTAGTCGGGAGCACAGATACGCAGTATTTT. As protein: CASSLVGSTDTQYF.

This chain connects TRBV7-9 to TRBJ2-6, with D hard to call. Germline V gene data show CDR1 as SEHNR and CDR2 as FQNEAQ (reference sequence). The CDR3 loop spans 17 amino acids. Trimming pared 6 bases from V and 1 base from J, leaving 16 bases between. The CDR3: CASSQGPSFSGANVLTF. CDR3 sequence (DNA): TGTGCCAGCAGTCAAGGACCGTCCTTTTCTGGGGCCAACGTCCTGACTTTC. The full variable domain, rest sourced from reference TRBV7-9 and TRBJ2-6, is DTGVSQNPRHKITKRGQNVTFRCDPISEHNRLYWYRQTLGQGPEFLTYFQNEAQLEKSRLLSDRFSAERPKGSFSTLEIQRTEQGDSAMYLCASSQGPSFSGANVLTFGAGSRLTVL.

The chain is built from TRBV20-1 and TRBJ2-2; D possibly corresponds to TRBD1 (6 bases). Germline V gene data show CDR1 as DFQATT and CDR2 as SNEGSKA (reference sequence). This CDR3 has 15 residues. Trimming cost V 3 bases and J 2 bases, with 13 bases left between them. The CDR3 here is CSASRDNLNTGELFF. As DNA, the CDR3 is TGCAGTGCTAGTCGGGACAACCTAAACACCGGGGAGCTGTTTTTT.

The chain joins TRBV27 to TRBJ1-5, with D tentatively TRBD1 (6 bases). The CDR3 has 17 amino acids. Trimming pared 6 bases from V and 0 bases from J, leaving 18 bases between. The germline V gene has CDR1 MNHEY and CDR2 SMNVEV (reference sequence). Here the CDR3 reads CASRKTQGAGSNQPQHF. In DNA, the CDR3 is TGTGCCAGCAGGAAAACACAGGGTGCGGGTAGCAATCAGCCCCAGCATTTT.

The genes are TRBV7-2 and TRBJ1-2; a possible D gene is TRBD1 (6 bases). Germline assignment: CDR1 SGHTA and CDR2 FQGNSA. The germline V and J ends were trimmed by 5 bases and 0 bases, with 16 bases remaining between them. The CDR3 totals 16 residues. The CDR3 DNA is TGTGCCAGCAGCCCATACGGGACACGAGCTAACTATGGCTACACCTTC. Its translation is CASSPYGTRANYGYTF.

J is TRBJ2-7 and V is TRBV28; 8 positions match TRBD1. Trimming removed 3 bases from V and 5 bases from J; junction bases left unmatched: 3. CDR3 length: 13 residues. Germline V gene data show CDR1 as MDHEN and CDR2 as SYDVKM. CDR3 amino acids: CASSFRGRHEQYF. DNA for the CDR3: TGTGCCAGCAGTTTCAGGGGGCGACACGAGCAGTACTTC. The full variable domain, its missing parts supplied by reference TRBV28 and TRBJ2-7, is DVKVTQSSRYLVKRTGEKVFLECVQDMDHENMFWYRQDPGLGLRLIYFSYDVKMKEKGDIPEGYSVSREKKERFSLILESASTNQTSMYLCASSFRGRHEQYFGPGTRLTVT.

The chain carries TRBV5-8 and TRBJ2-7, with D possibly matching TRBD2 (5 bases). The CDR3 extends over 14 amino acids. The V gene's germline CDR1 is SGHTS and CDR2 YDEGEE. V lost 0 bases to trimming and J lost 7 bases, with 14 bases between them. The CDR3 protein is CASSLGRLRAEQYF. The CDR3 DNA follows: TGTGCCAGCAGCTTGGGTCGTTTGAGGGCGGAGCAGTACTTC.